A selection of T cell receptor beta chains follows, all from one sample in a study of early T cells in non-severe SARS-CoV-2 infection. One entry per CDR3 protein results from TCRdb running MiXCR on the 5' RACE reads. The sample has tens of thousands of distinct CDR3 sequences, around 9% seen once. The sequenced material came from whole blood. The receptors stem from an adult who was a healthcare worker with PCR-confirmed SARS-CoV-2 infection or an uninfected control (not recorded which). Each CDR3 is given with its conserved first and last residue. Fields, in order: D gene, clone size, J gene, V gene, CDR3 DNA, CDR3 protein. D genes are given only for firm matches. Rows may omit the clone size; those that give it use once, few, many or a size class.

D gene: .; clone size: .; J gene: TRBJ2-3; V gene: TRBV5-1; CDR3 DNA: TGCGCCAGCAGCTTCATGGAGGGAACGGATACGCAGTATTTT; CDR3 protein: CASSFMEGTDTQYF
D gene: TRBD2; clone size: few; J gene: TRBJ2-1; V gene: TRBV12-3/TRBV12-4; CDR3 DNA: TGTGCCAGCAGCCTCGGGCTAGCGGGGGATGTTGAGCAGTTCTTC; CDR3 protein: CASSLGLAGDVEQFF
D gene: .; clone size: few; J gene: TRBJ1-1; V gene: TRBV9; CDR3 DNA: TGTGCCAGCAGCGAACAGGGAGGCACTGAAGCTTTCTTT; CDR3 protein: CASSEQGGTEAFF
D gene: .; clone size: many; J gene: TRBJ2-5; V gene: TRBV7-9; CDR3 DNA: TGTGCCAGCAGCTTAAATCGTGAGACCCAGTACTTC; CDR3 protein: CASSLNRETQYF
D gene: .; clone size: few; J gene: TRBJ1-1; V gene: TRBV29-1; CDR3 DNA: TGCAGCGTTGATCATCCGATCCTGAACACTGAAGCTTTCTTT; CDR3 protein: CSVDHPILNTEAFF
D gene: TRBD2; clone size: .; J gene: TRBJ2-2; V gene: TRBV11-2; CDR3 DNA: TGTGCCAGCAGCCCGAGGACTAGCCGGAACACCGGGGAGCTGTTTTTT; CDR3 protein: CASSPRTSRNTGELFF
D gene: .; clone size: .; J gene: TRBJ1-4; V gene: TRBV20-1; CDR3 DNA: TGCAGTGCTTTTACTCCAGGGTCGACTAATGAAAAACTGTTTTTT; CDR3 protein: CSAFTPGSTNEKLFF
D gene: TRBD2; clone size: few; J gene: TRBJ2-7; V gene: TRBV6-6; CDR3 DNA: TGTGCCAGCAGTTACTCGAGGACTAGCGGATACGAGCAGTACTTC; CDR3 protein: CASSYSRTSGYEQYF
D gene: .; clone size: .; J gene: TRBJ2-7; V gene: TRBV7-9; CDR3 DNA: TGTGCCAGCAGCGCGACTACCGGGACCTATGGAGAGCAGTACTTC; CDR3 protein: CASSATTGTYGEQYF
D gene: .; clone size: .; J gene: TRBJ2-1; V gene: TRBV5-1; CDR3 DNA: TGCGCCAGCAGCTTGAGTGTGGACCTCAATGAGCAGTTCTTC; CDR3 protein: CASSLSVDLNEQFF
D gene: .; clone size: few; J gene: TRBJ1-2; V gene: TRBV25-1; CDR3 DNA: TGTGCCAGCAGTGAAAAGGGGAGCTATGGCTACACCTTC; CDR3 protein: CASSEKGSYGYTF
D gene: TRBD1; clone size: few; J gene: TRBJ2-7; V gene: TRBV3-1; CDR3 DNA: TGTGCCAGCAGTCCCGGACAGGGCCACGAGCAGTACTTC; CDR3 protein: CASSPGQGHEQYF
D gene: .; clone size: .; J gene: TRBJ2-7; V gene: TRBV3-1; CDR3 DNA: TGTGCCAGCGGCCCAGGGGTGGACGAGCAGTACTTC; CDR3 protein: CASGPGVDEQYF
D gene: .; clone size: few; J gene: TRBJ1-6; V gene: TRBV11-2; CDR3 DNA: TGTGCCAGCAGCTTAATGGGGATGGGGAATTCACCCCTCCACTTT; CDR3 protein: CASSLMGMGNSPLHF
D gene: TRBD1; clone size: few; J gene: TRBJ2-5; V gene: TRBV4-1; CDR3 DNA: TGCGCCAGCAGCCAGTCCGACAGGGGAAGTGAGACCCAGTACTTC; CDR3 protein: CASSQSDRGSETQYF
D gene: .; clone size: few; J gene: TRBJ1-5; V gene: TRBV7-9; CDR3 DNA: TGTGCCAGCAGCACCCGGACAGAGGATCAGCCCCAGCATTTT; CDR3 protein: CASSTRTEDQPQHF
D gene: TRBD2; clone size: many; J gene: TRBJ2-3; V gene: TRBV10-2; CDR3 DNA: TGCGCCAGCAGTGTGTCCCCGGGGGGGGCTGATACGCAGTATTTT; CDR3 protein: CASSVSPGGADTQYF
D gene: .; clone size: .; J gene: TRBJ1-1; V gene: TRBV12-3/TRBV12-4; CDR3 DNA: TGTGCCAGCAGTTTGCCAGGGAGTCCGACTGAAGCTTTCTTT; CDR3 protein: CASSLPGSPTEAFF
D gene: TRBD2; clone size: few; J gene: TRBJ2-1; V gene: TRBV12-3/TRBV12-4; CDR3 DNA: TGTGCCAGCAGTTTATTCGGCGGGGGGGATAATGAGCAGTTCTTC; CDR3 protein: CASSLFGGGDNEQFF
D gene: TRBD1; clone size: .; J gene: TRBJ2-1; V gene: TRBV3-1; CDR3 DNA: TGTGCCAGCAGCCATCCCAGGGGGCTTTACAATGAGCAGTTCTTC; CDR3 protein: CASSHPRGLYNEQFF
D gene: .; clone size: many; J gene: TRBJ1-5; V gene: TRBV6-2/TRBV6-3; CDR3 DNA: TGTGCCAGCAGGGACGGACACTATCAGCCCCAGCATTTT; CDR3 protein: CASRDGHYQPQHF
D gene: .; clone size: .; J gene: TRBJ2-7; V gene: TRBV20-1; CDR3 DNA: TGCAGTGTAGCCGACGGGCGGCGGCCCGAGCAGTACTTC; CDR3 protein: CSVADGRRPEQYF